Listed below are T cell receptor beta chains from one sample, sequenced in a study of T cell changes during pregnancy in multiple sclerosis. Generated by immunoSEQ multiplex PCR, the TCRdb table keeps only in-frame clones and is missing some. The sample has about 40,000 clones; approximately 92% are singletons. Sequencing was performed on CD8+ T cells from peripheral blood mononuclear cells, taken in the first trimester of pregnancy. Receptor source: a female donor with multiple sclerosis, enrolled in a pregnancy study. The CDR3 runs from the conserved cysteine through the conserved F or W. A D gene is named only where the DNA matches it firmly.

d_call | j_call | v_call | cdr3_nt | cdr3_aa
. | TRBJ1-4 | TRBV7-9 | TGTGCCAGCATCCTTAATGAAAAACTGTTTTTT | CASILNEKLFF
. | TRBJ1-2 | TRBV2 | TGTGCCAGCAGTGCTCGAAGAGGGTCGTCCTATGGCTACACCTTC | CASSARRGSSYGYTF
. | TRBJ2-1 | TRBV27 | TGTGCCAGCACGGACAGCTTCTACAATGAGCAGTTCTTC | CASTDSFYNEQFF
. | TRBJ2-7 | TRBV2 | TGTGCCAGCAGCTACCGTGGGACTGGCACCTACGAGCAGTACTTC | CASSYRGTGTYEQYF
. | TRBJ1-2 | TRBV14 | TGTGCCAGCAGCCAAGATCGCGGGGGAAACGATTACGGCTACACCTTC | CASSQDRGGNDYGYTF
TRBD1 | TRBJ2-7 | TRBV27 | TGTGCCAGCAGTCCGTGGACAGGGAGCTACGAGCAGTACTTC | CASSPWTGSYEQYF
. | TRBJ2-7 | TRBV4-2 | TGTGCCAGCAGCCCAGAGGCTGGGCTCTCCTACGAGCAGTACTTC | CASSPEAGLSYEQYF
. | TRBJ1-5 | TRBV7-9 | TGTGCCAGCAGCTACGATAGGGGCCTAGAGCCCCAGCATTTT | CASSYDRGLEPQHF
. | TRBJ2-3 | TRBV2 | TGTGCCAGCCGCCGCGGCGGGGCTAGCACAGATACGCAGTATTTT | CASRRGGASTDTQYF
. | TRBJ2-1 | TRBV6-6 | TGTGCCAGCAGCCAGAGGCCCGCGGTGGGGGCAGAGCAGTTCTTC | CASSQRPAVGAEQFF
. | TRBJ2-5 | TRBV14 | TGTGCCAGCAGCCAAGAACTAGGCGGGCAAGAGACCCAGTACTTC | CASSQELGGQETQYF